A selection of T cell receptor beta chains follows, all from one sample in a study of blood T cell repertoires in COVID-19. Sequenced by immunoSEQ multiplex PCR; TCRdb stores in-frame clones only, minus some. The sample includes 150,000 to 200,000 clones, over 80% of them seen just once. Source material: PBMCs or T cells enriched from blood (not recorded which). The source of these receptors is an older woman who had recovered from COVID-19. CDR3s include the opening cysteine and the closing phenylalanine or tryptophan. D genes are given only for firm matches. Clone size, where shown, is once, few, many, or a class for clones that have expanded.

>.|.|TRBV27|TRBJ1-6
TGTGCCAGCAGGAGGGTCTCTGGTGCAGGGTCTGGGAGGCTCCACTTT
CASRRVSGAGSGRLHF
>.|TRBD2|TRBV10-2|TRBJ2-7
TGCGCCAGCAGAGCGGGAGCGTCCGAGCAGTACTTC
CASRAGASEQYF
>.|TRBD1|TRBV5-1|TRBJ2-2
TGCGCCAGCAGATGGGGACAGGGGTCCGGGGAGCTGTTTTTT
CASRWGQGSGELFF
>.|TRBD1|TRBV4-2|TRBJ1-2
TGTGCCAGCGGACAGGGAGGGGGCTATGGCTACACCTTC
CASGQGGGYGYTF
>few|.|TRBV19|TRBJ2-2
TGTGCCAGTAGTATAGGGCCCGGGGAGCTGTTTTTT
CASSIGPGELFF
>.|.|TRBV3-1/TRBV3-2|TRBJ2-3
TGTGCCAGCAGCCAGGCTAGCACAGATACGCAGTATTTT
CASSQASTDTQYF
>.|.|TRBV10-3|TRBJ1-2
TGTGCCATCAGTGAGACCCGGGACTATGGCTACACCTTC
CAISETRDYGYTF
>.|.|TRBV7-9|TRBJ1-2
TGTGCCAGCAGCAGCGGTGCGGGGGAGCTGTGGACCTTC
CASSSGAGELWTF
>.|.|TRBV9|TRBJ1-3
TGTGCCAGCAGCCCTAGGGGGACCCCCGAAGGAAACACCATATATTTT
CASSPRGTPEGNTIYF
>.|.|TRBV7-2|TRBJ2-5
TGTGCCAGCAGCTCTCGCGGCTGGTACCAAGAGACCCAGTACTTC
CASSSRGWYQETQYF
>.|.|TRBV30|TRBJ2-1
TGTGCCTCCTCTGGTGGGACTCAATTTTACAATGAGCAGTTCTTC
CASSGGTQFYNEQFF
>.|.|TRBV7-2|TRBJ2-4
TGTGCCAGCAGCTTGAACAGCTTAAACATTCAGTACTTC
CASSLNSLNIQYF
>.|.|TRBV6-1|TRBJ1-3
TGTGCCAGCAGTGAGAGCCTATATGGAAACACCATATATTTT
CASSESLYGNTIYF
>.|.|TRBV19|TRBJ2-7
TGTGCCAGTAGTACCCGTCTTTACTACGAGCAGTACTTC
CASSTRLYYEQYF
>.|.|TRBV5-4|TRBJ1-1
TGTGCCAGCAGCTTGCAGGGCTGGAAGACTGAAGCTTTCTTT
CASSLQGWKTEAFF
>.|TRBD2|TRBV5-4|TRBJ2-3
TGTGCCAGCAGCTTGGTTGCGGGGGGACGAGTAAATACGCAGTATTTT
CASSLVAGGRVNTQYF
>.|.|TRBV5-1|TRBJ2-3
TGCGCCAGCAGCGAAGGCCTGGGGGCTGATACGCAGTATTTT
CASSEGLGADTQYF
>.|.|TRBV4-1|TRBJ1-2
TGCGCCAGCAGCCAAGGGGGCGGGGTTAACTATGGCTACACCTTC
CASSQGGGVNYGYTF
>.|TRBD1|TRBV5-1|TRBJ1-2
TGCGCCAGCAGTGACAGGGTTGGCTATGGCTACACCTTC
CASSDRVGYGYTF
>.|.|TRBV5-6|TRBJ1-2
TGTGCCAGCAGCTTATCCGGGACTCCCTATGGCTACACCTTC
CASSLSGTPYGYTF
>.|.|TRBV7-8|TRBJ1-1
TGTGCCAGCAGCCCCCGGGGGGGGAAAGACACTGAAGCTTTCTTT
CASSPRGGKDTEAFF
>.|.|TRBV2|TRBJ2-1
TGTGCCAGCACTGGGGACTCCTCCTACAATGAGCAGTTCTTC
CASTGDSSYNEQFF
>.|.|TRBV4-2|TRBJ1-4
TGTGCCAGCAGCCAAGACTTTAATGAAAAACTGTTTTTT
CASSQDFNEKLFF
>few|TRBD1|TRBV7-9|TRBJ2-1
TGTGCCAGCAGCCGTCCCGACAGGGGCCCTCTCTACAATGAGCAGTTCTTC
CASSRPDRGPLYNEQFF
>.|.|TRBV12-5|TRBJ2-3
TGTGCTAGTGGTTTGGGACAGAGCACAGATACGCAGTATTTT
CASGLGQSTDTQYF
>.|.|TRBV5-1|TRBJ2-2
TGCGCCAGCAGCTTAGGACAAGACGCCGGGGAGCTGTTTTTT
CASSLGQDAGELFF
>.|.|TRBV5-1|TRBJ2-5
TGCGCCAGCAGCTTTCCATTCCAAGAGACCCAGTACTTC
CASSFPFQETQYF
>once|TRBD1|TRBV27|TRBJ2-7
TGTGCCAGCAGAAAACCGGGACAGGGACGCTACGAGCAGTACTTC
CASRKPGQGRYEQYF
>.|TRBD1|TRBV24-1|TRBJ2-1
TGTGCCACCAGTGAACCTGACAGGGGAAAGCAGTTCTTC
CATSEPDRGKQFF
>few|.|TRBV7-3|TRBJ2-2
TGTGCCAGCAGCCCAGGGGAAATTCGGACCACCGGGGAGCTGTTTTTT
CASSPGEIRTTGELFF
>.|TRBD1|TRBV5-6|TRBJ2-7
TGTGCCAGCAGCGATTCGGACAGGGCCTACGAGCAGTACTTC
CASSDSDRAYEQYF
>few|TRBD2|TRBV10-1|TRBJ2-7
TGCGCCAGCAGCCGAGGACTAGCGGGTGACGAGCAGTACTTC
CASSRGLAGDEQYF
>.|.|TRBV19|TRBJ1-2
TGTGCCAGTAGTATAGTGGGACTGCCATATGGCTACACCTTC
CASSIVGLPYGYTF
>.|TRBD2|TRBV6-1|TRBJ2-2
TGTGCCAGCAGTGAATTGGGAAGTCTAGCGGGAGACACCGGGGAGCTGTTTTTT
CASSELGSLAGDTGELFF
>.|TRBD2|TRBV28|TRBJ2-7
TGTGCCAGCAGTCTTGAGCGGGAGGCCGCCTACGAGCAGTACTTC
CASSLEREAAYEQYF
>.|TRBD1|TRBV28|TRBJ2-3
TGTGCCAGCAGTTTATGGGTGGGGAGACAGGGCATATCCACAGATACGCAGTATTTT
CASSLWVGRQGISTDTQYF
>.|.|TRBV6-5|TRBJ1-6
TGTGCCAGCCATAGACAGGCTTCAGGTTCACCCCTCCACTTT
CASHRQASGSPLHF
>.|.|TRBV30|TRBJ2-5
TGTGCCTGGCAGGGTTTAGAAGAGACCCAGTACTTC
CAWQGLEETQYF
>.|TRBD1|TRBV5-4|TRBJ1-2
TGTGCCAGCAGCTTGGAGGGACAGGGGGCAGGCGGCTACACCTTC
CASSLEGQGAGGYTF
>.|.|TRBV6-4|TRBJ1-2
TGTGCCAGCAGAATTACCGGAACGGGTGGCTACACCTTC
CASRITGTGGYTF
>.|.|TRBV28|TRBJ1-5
TGTGCCAGCAGTTTTAATCGCGATCAGCCCCAGCATTTT
CASSFNRDQPQHF
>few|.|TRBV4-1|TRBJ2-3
TGCGCCAGCAGCTTAGGGAGGCCGAGCACAGATACGCAGTATTTT
CASSLGRPSTDTQYF
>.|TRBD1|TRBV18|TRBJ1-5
TGTGCCAGCTCAGGGGACAGGGGAGGCAATCAGCCCCAGCATTTT
CASSGDRGGNQPQHF
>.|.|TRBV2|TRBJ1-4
TGTGCCAGCATACGAGGAACTAATGAAAAACTGTTTTTT
CASIRGTNEKLFF
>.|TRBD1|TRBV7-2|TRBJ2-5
TGTGCCAGCAGCAGGGGACAGCAAGAGACCCAGTACTTC
CASSRGQQETQYF
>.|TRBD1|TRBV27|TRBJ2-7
TGTGCCAGCAGTTTAGGGACAGGTCTATACGAGCAGTACTTC
CASSLGTGLYEQYF
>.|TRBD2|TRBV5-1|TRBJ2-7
TGCGCCAGCAGCACGGGACTAGCGGGAGGTCTGGGCTACGAGCAGTACTTC
CASSTGLAGGLGYEQYF
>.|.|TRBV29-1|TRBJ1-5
TGCAGCGTCGCTACAGGGTCTGGCAATCAGCCCCAGCATTTT
CSVATGSGNQPQHF
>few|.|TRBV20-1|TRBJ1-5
TGCAGTGCTAGTCCACCCGGGAAGCCCCAGCATTTT
CSASPPGKPQHF
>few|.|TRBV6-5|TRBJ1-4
TGTGCCAGCAGGCCCCCAGGGGCGGCTAATGAAAAACTGTTTTTT
CASRPPGAANEKLFF
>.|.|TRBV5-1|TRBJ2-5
TGCGCCAGCAGCGCGGTGAGGAGCGGCCAAGAGACCCAGTACTTC
CASSAVRSGQETQYF